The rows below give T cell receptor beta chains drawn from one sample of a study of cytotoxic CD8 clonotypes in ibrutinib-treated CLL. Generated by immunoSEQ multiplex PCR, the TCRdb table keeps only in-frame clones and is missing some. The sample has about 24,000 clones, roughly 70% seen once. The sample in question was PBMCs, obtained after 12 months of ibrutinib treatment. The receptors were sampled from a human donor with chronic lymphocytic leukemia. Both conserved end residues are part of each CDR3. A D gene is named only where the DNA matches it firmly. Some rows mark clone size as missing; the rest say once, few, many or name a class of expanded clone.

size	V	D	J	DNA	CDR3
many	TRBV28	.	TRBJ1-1	TGTGCCAGCAGTGGGGACCCAATAACTCTGGCTTTCTTT	CASSGDPITLAFF
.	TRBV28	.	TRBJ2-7	TGTGCCAGCAGTTTATCGGCTGGAGAGCAGTACTTC	CASSLSAGEQYF
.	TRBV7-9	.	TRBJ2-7	TGTGCCAGCAGCCGTCCGGGGCCCACCAGCTACGAGCAGTACTTC	CASSRPGPTSYEQYF
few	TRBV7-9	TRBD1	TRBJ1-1	TGTGCCAGCAGCTTACAAGTGGGGGGACAGTTAGAAGCTTTCTTT	CASSLQVGGQLEAFF
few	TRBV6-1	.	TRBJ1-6	TGTGCCAGCAGTGGTGGCAGCAATTCACCCCTCCACTTT	CASSGGSNSPLHF
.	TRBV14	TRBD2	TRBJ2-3	TGTGCCAGCAGCCGTAGCGGGGGGACAGATACGCAGTATTTT	CASSRSGGTDTQYF
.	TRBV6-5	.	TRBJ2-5	TGTGCCAGCAGTTACTCGGGGGCTGGGGAGACCCAGTACTTC	CASSYSGAGETQYF
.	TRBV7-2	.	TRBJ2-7	TGTGCCAGCAGCCTGGGTTGGGGGCCCTACGAGCAGTACTTC	CASSLGWGPYEQYF
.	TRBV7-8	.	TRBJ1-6	TGTGCCAGCAGCTTAGCCACCCCGGCAGGACGCTTAGGTCCACCCCTCCACTTT	CASSLATPAGRLGPPLHF
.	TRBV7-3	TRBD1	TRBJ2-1	TGTGCCAGCAGCTTAATCATAGGACAGGGGGAACGCAATGAGCAGTTCTTC	CASSLIIGQGERNEQFF
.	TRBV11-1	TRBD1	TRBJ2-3	TGTGCCAGCAGCTTAGGAGGGACAGTCTTTTCAGATACGCAGTATTTT	CASSLGGTVFSDTQYF
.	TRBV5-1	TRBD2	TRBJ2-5	TGCGCCAGCAGCCTGGGTGGCGCGGGGGGTAAAGAGACCCAGTACTTC	CASSLGGAGGKETQYF
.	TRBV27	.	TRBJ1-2	TGTGCCAGCAGACAAGCCGGGTCTAACTATGGCTACACCTTC	CASRQAGSNYGYTF
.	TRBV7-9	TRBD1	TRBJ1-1	TGTGCCAGCAGCCACGAAGGACAGGGTTGGGGAAAGAACACTGAAGCTTTCTTT	CASSHEGQGWGKNTEAFF
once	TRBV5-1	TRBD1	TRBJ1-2	TGCGCCAGCAGCCTTGACAGGGGGCAACGGGATGGCTACACCTTC	CASSLDRGQRDGYTF
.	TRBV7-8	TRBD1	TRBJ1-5	TGTGCCAGCAGCCACCGGGACAGGGGCGTTCAGCCCCAGCATTTT	CASSHRDRGVQPQHF
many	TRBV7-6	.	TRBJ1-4	TGTGCCAGCAGCTTACGGGCAGGGGACGAAAAACTGTTTTTT	CASSLRAGDEKLFF
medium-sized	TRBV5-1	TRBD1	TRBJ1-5	TGCGCCAGCAGCTTGGGGAGTGGACAGGGCCATCAGCCCCAGCATTTT	CASSLGSGQGHQPQHF
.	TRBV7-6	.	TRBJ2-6	TGTGCCAGCAGCCGCAGAGTACACCCTGGGGCCAACGTCCTGACTTTC	CASSRRVHPGANVLTF
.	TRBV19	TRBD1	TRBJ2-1	TGTGCCAGTAGTATGACAGGGAATGAGCAGTTCTTC	CASSMTGNEQFF
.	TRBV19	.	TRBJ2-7	TGTGCCAGTAGCCGGACTATAGGTGGACAGGTAGACGAGCAGTACTTC	CASSRTIGGQVDEQYF
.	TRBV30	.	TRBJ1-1	TGTGCCTGGAGCCAGGGGCGGAACACTGAAGCTTTCTTT	CAWSQGRNTEAFF
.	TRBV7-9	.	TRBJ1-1	TGTGCCAGCAGCTTACTCAGGCCCAATCTGCTCTTT	CASSLLRPNLLF
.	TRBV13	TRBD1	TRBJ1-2	TGTGCCAGCAGCCCTCAGACAGGGGAATACTATGGCTACACCTTC	CASSPQTGEYYGYTF
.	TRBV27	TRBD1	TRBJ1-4	TGTGCCAGCAGTTTACTGGGTTCCGGGACAGGGTTAAAACTGTTTTTT	CASSLLGSGTGLKLFF
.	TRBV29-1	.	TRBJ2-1	TGCAGCGCCAACTCAGGGGTCAATGAGCAGTTCTTC	CSANSGVNEQFF
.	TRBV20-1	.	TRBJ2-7	TGCAGTGCTAGGGAAAACTACGAGCAGTACTTC	CSARENYEQYF
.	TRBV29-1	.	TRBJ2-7	TGCAGCGTTGTGTACAGCTCCTACGAGCAGTACTTC	CSVVYSSYEQYF
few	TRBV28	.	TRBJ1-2	TGTGCCAGCAGTTGGGGGGTAGCTAACTATGGCTACACCTTC	CASSWGVANYGYTF
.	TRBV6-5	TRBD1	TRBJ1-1	TGTGCCAGCACCCCGACAGGGGAAGGGATGACTGAAGCTTTCTTT	CASTPTGEGMTEAFF
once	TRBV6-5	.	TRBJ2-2	TGTGCCAGCAGTTTCGCGAACACCGGGGAGCTGTTTTTT	CASSFANTGELFF
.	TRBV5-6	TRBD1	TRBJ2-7	TGTGCCAGCAGCCCAGGGGGCAGGTACGAGCAGTACTTC	CASSPGGRYEQYF
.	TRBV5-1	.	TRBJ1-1	TGCGCCAGCAGCTTGAGTGGAACTCCTCGGGCTTTCTTT	CASSLSGTPRAFF
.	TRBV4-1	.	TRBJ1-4	TGCGCCAGCAGCCAAGCAACTAATGAAAAACTGTTTTTT	CASSQATNEKLFF
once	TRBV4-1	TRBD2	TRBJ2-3	TGCGCCAGCAGCCACGGAGGGACTAGCGGGGGGGCCCCAGATACGCAGTATTTT	CASSHGGTSGGAPDTQYF
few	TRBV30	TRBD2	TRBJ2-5	TGTGCCTGGAGTGCCCCGGGGACTAGCGGGGGGGCCCGCACCCAGTACTTC	CAWSAPGTSGGARTQYF
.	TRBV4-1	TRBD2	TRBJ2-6	TGCGCCAGCAGCCAGGCGGGACTAGCGGGGAACTACCTCTCTGGGGCCAACGTCCTGACTTTC	CASSQAGLAGNYLSGANVLTF
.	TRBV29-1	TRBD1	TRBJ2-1	TGCAGCGTTGAAGCGATACAGGGGGCTTGGAATGAGCAGTTCTTC	CSVEAIQGAWNEQFF
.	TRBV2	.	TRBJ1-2	TGTGCCAGCAGTGATGTAGCAGGTCGGGGCTATGGCTACACCTTC	CASSDVAGRGYGYTF
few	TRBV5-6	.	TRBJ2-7	TGTGCCAGCAGCTTGAGCAGCTCCTACGAGCAGTACTTC	CASSLSSSYEQYF
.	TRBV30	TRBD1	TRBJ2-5	TGTGCCTGGAGTGTAACAGGGGCAGAGACCCAGTACTTC	CAWSVTGAETQYF
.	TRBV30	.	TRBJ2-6	TGTGCCTCAACCGAGGGGTTCGGGGCCAACGTCCTGACTTTC	CASTEGFGANVLTF
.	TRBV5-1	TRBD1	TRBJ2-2	TGCGCCAGCAGTGCCGGGACAGGGGGGGCCGGGGAGCTGTTTTTT	CASSAGTGGAGELFF
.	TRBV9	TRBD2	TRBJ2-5	TGTGCCAGCAGCGTAGGAAGCGGGGGAGCGGAGCGGGAGACCCAGTACTTC	CASSVGSGGAERETQYF
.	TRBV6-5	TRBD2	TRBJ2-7	TGTGCCAGCACCCCCGGGGGGGGCGAGCAGTACTTC	CASTPGGGEQYF
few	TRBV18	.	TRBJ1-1	TGTGCCAGCTCACGACAGAAAGATACTGAAGCTTTCTTT	CASSRQKDTEAFF
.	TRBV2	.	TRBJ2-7	TGTGCCAGCAGTGAAGGGAATGATCGGAGCTCCTACGAGCAGTACTTC	CASSEGNDRSSYEQYF
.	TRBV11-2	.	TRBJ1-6	TGTGCCAGCGGCCACAGTAATTCACCCCTCCACTTT	CASGHSNSPLHF
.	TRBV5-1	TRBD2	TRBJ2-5	TGCGCCAGCAGCTTGGCCGGACTAGCGGGGGCCCAAGAGACCCAGTACTTC	CASSLAGLAGAQETQYF
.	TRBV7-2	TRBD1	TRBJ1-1	TGTGCCAGCAGCGCCTACAGGGGGAACACTGAAGCTTTCTTT	CASSAYRGNTEAFF
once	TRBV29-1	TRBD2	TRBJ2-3	TGCACCATGAGGGCGGGGGGAAATACGCAGTATTTT	CTMRAGGNTQYF
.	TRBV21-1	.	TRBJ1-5	TGTGCCAGCTCCCAAACCCGGGACAGGGATGACCCTAATCAGCCCCAGCATTTT	CASSQTRDRDDPNQPQHF
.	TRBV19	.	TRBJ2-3	TGTGCCAGTAGTGTCAGCACAGATACGCAGTATTTT	CASSVSTDTQYF
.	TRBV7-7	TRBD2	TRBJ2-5	TGTGCTAGCAGCTTAAGCGGGGGAAGTCAAGAGACCCAGTACTTC	CASSLSGGSQETQYF
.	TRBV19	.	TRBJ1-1	TGTGCCAGTAGTATGCAGTCGCGGGGGTTCGGCACTGAAGCTTTCTTT	CASSMQSRGFGTEAFF
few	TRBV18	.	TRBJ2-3	TGTGCCAGCTCAGCGGGGATCGGCACAGATACGCAGTATTTT	CASSAGIGTDTQYF
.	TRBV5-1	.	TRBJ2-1	TGCGCCAGCAGCTTGGGACAGAGCTACAATGAGCAGTTCTTC	CASSLGQSYNEQFF
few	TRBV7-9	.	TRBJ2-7	TGTGCCAGCAGCTCCATGACCGGAGCCTACGAGCAGTACTTC	CASSSMTGAYEQYF
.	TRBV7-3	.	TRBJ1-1	TGTGCCAGCAAAAACGGACACCCGGGAACTGAAGCTTTCTTT	CASKNGHPGTEAFF